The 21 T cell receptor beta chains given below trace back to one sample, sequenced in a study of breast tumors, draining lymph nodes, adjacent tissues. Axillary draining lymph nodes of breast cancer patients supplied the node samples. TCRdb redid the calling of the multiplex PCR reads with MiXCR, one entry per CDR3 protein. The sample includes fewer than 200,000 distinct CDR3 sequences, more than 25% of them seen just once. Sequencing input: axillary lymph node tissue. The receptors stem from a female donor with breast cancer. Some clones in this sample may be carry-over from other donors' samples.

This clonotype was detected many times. The CDR3 DNA is TGTGCCAGCAGCTTGGTGAACTATGGCTACACCTTC. It encodes CASSLVNYGYTF. This chain connects TRBV7-2 to TRBJ1-2; unclear D gene. The CDR3 covers 12 residues. Per germline, CDR1 SGHTA and CDR2 FQGNSA. Trimming cost V 3 bases and J 2 bases, with 4 bases left between them.

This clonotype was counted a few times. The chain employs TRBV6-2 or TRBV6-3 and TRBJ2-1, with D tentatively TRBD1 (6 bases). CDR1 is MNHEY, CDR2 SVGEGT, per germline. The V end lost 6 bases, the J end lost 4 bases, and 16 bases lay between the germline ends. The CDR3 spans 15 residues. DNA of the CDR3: TGTGCCAGCAGGCTCCCGCTCGGACAGTACAATGAGCAGTTCTTC. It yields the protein CASRLPLGQYNEQFF.

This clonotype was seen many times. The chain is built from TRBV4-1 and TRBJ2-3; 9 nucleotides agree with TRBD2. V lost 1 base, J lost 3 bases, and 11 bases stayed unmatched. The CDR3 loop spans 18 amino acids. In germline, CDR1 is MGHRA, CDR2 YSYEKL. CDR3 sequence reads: CASSQVALAGGGTDTQYF. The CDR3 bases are TGCGCCAGCAGCCAAGTCGCATTGGCGGGGGGGGGGACAGATACGCAGTATTTT.

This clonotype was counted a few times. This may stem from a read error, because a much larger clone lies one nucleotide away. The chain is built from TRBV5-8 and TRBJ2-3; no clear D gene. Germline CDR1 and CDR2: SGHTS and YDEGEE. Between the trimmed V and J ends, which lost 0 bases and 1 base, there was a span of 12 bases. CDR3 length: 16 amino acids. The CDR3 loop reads CASSLGQTPGTDTQYF. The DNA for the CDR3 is TGTGCCAGCAGCTTGGGGCAAACACCAGGCACAGATACGCAGTATTTT.

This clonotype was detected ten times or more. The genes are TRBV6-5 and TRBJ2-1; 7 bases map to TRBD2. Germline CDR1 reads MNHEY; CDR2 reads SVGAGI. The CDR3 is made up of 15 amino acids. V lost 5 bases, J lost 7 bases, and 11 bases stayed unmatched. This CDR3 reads CASSDGAGVGNEQFF. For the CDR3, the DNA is TGTGCCAGCAGTGACGGGGCGGGGGTTGGTAATGAGCAGTTCTTC.

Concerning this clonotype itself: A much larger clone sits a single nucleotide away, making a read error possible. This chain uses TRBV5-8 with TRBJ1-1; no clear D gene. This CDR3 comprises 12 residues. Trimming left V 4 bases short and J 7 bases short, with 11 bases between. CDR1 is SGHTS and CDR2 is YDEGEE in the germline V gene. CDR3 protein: CASSVGGNEAFF. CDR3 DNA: TGTGCCAGCAGCGTGGGAGGGAATGAAGCTTTCTTT.

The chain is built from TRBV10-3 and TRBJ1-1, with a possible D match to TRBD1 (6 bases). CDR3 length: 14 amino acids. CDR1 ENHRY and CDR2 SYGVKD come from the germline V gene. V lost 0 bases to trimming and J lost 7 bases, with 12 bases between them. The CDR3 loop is CAISESTGQGEAFF. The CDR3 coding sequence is TGTGCCATCAGTGAGTCGACAGGCCAAGGTGAAGCTTTCTTT.

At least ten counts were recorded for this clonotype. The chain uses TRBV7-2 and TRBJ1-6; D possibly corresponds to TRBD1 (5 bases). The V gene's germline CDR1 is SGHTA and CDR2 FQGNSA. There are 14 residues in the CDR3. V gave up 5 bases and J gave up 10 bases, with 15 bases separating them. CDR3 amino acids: CASSHPTGSSPLHF. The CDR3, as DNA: TGTGCCAGCAGCCACCCAACAGGTTCCTCACCCCTCCACTTT.

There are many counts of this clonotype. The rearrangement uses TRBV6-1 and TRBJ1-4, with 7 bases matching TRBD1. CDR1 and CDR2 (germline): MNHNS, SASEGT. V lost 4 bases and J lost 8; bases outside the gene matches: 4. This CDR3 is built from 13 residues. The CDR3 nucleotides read TGTGCCAGCAGTGGGCAGGGGGAAGAAAAACTGTTTTTT. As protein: CASSGQGEEKLFF.

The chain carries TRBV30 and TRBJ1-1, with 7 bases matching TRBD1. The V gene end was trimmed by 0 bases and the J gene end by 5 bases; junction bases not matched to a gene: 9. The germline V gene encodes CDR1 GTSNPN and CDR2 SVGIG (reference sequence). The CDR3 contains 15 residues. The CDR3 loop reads CAWSVGGLLSTEAFF. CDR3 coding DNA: TGTGCCTGGAGTGTAGGGGGCCTACTTAGTACTGAAGCTTTCTTT.

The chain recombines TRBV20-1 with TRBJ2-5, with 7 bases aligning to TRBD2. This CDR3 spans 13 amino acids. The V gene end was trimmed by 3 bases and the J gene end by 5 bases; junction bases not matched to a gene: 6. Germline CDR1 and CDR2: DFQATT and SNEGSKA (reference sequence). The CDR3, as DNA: TGCAGTGCTAGTTTGGGAGGGCTGGAGACCCAGTACTTC. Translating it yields CSASLGGLETQYF.

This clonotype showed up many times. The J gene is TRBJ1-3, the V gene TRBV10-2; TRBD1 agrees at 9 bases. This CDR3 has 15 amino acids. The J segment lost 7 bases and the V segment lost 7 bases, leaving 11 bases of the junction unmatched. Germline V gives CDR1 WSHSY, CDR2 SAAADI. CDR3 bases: TGCGCCAGCACCGCCCCGAGGGGACAGGGCAACACCATATATTTT. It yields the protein CASTAPRGQGNTIYF.

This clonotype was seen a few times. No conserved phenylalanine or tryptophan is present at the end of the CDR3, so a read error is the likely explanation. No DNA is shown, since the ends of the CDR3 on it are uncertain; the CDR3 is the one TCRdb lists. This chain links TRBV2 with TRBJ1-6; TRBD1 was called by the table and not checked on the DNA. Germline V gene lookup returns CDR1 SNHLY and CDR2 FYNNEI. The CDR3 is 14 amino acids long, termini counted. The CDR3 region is CASSEGQLEQALPL.

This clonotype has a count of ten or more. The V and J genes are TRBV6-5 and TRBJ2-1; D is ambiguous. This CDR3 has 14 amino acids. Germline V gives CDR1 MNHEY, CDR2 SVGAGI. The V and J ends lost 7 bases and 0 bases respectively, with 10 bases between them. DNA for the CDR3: TGTGCCAGCAAAGAACCTAGCTCCTACAATGAGCAGTTCTTC. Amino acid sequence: CASKEPSSYNEQFF.

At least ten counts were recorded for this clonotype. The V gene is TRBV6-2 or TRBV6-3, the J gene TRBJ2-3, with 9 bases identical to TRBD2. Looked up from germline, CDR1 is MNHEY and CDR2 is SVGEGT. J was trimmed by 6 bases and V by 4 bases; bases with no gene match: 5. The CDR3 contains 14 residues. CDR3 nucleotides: TGTGCCAGCAGTTGGCGGGGGGGGCTTGATACGCAGTATTTT. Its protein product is CASSWRGGLDTQYF.

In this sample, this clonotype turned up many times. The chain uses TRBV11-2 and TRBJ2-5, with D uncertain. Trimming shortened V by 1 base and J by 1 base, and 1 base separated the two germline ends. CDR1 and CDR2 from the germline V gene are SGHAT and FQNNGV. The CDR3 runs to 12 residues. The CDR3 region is CASSLVQETQYF. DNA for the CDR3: TGTGCCAGCAGCTTAGTCCAAGAGACCCAGTACTTC.

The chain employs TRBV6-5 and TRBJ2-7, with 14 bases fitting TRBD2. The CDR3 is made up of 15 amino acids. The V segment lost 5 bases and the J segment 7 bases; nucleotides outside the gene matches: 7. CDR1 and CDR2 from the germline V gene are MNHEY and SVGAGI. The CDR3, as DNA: TGTGCCAGCAGTAGACTAGCGGGAGGGCCCGGGGAGCAGTACTTC. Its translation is CASSRLAGGPGEQYF.

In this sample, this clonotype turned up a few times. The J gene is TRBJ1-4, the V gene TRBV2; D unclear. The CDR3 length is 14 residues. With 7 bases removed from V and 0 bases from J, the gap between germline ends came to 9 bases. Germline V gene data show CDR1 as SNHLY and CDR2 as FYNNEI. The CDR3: CASMIPATNEKLFF. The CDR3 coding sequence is TGTGCCAGCATGATACCTGCAACTAATGAAAAACTGTTTTTT.

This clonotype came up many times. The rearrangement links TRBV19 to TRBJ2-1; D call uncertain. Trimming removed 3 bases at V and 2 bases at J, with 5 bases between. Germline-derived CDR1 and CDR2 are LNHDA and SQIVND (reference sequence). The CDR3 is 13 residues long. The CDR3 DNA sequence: TGTGCCAGTAGTATGAGCGCCTACAATGAGCAGTTCTTC. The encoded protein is CASSMSAYNEQFF. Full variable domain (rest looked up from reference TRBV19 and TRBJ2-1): DGGITQSPKYLFRKEGQNVTLSCEQNLNHDAMYWYRQDPGQGLRLIYYSQIVNDFQKGDIAEGYSVSREKKESFPLTVTSAQKNPTAFYLCASSMSAYNEQFFGPGTRLTVL.

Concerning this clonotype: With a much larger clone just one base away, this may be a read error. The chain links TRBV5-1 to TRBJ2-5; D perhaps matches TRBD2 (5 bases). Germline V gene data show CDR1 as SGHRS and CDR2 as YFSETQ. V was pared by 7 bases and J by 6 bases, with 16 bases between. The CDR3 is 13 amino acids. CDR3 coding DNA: TGCGCCAGCGGTGAGAGGGCGGCGAAGACCCAGTACTTC. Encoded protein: CASGERAAKTQYF.

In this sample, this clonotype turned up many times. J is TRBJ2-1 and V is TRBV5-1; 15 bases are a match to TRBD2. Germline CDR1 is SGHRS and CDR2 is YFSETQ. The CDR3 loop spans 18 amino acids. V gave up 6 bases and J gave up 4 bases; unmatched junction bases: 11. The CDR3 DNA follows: TGCGCCAGCATTGAACCAGGGGGGACTAGCGGGGGGTACAATGAGCAGTTCTTC. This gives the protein CASIEPGGTSGGYNEQFF.